One and the same sample provided the 24 T cell receptor beta chains below, sequenced in a study of tumor and adjacent non-tumor tissue in lung cancer. The template was RNA from unsorted bulk tissue. Three rounds of nested PCR, following a modified ARM-PCR protocol, produced the TCRbeta library. TCRdb called the multiplex PCR reads again in MiXCR, with one record for every CDR3 protein. The table has 100,000 to 150,000 distinct CDR3 sequences, 55% to 75% seen once. The source material was lung tumor tissue. The receptors originated from a man under 40 with non-small cell lung cancer.

This clonotype was detected ten times or more. The J gene is TRBJ1-2, the V gene TRBV29-1; 7 nucleotides agree with TRBD1. Trimming at V came to 8 bases and at J to 2 bases, leaving 5 bases not matched to a gene. The CDR3 loop spans 12 amino acids. CDR1 is SQVTM, CDR2 ANQGSEA, per germline. The CDR3 protein is CSSWDSNYGYTF. The CDR3 nucleotides read TGCAGCTCATGGGACAGCAACTATGGCTACACCTTC.

Note on this clonotype: An end of the junction differs from the germline gene, which may be a read error. The gene calls are TRBV7-9 and TRBJ2-2; TRBD2 matches at 12 bases. Per germline, CDR1 SEHNR and CDR2 FQNEAQ (reference sequence). There are 17 residues in the CDR3. The CDR3 sequence: CASSLLAGGPSTGELFF. The CDR3 nucleotides are TGTGCCAGCAGCTTACTAGCGGGAGGGCCGAGCACCGGGGAGCTGTTCTTT.

V gene TRBV2 combines with J gene TRBJ2-3; 11 nucleotides agree with TRBD2. The length of the CDR3 is 15 residues. Germline assignment: CDR1 SNHLY and CDR2 FYNNEI. Trimming cost V 5 bases and J 4 bases; bases outside gene matches: 5. The CDR3 nucleotides read TGTGCCAGCAGTCCCTTTAGCGGGAGGGCAGATACGCAGTATTTT. Amino acids: CASSPFSGRADTQYF.

Note on this clonotype: One base away lies a much larger clone, so this may be a sequencing read error. V and J are TRBV20-1 and TRBJ2-5; TRBD2 aligns across 7 bases. In germline, CDR1 is DFQATT, CDR2 SNEGSKA (reference sequence). The CDR3 loop spans 12 amino acids. This chain's CDR3 is CSAKRGEEIQYF. Here the CDR3 DNA reads TGCAGTGCTAAACGGGGGGAAGAGATCCAGTACTTC.

A note on this clonotype: The junction shows a germline mismatch at one end, possibly a read error. CDR3 loop: CAGSLSGDNQHQHF. CDR3 bases: TGTGCCGGCAGCTTATCTGGGGACAATCAACACCAGCATTTT. The rearrangement uses TRBV11-2 and TRBJ1-5, with TRBD1 as a possible D gene (6 bases). This CDR3 region has 14 residues. CDR1 and CDR2 from the germline V gene are SGHAT and FQNNGV.

The rearrangement uses TRBV11-2 and TRBJ1-5, with D unclear. Germline V gene data show CDR1 as SGHAT and CDR2 as FQNNGV. V was trimmed by 7 bases and J by 5 bases, leaving 15 bases between them. The CDR3 length is 14 residues. CDR3 DNA sequence: TGTGCCAGCAACAACAGCATGGTCGATCAGCCCCAGCATTTT. It specifies CASNNSMVDQPQHF. Drawing the rest from reference TRBV11-2 and TRBJ1-5, the complete variable domain is EAGVAQSPRYKIIEKRQSVAFWCNPISGHATLYWYQQILGQGPKLLIQFQNNGVVDDSQLPKDRFSAERLKGVDSTLKIQPAKLEDSAVYLCASNNSMVDQPQHFGDGTRLSIL.

On this clonotype itself: A much more abundant neighbour one base away suggests this may be a read error. V is TRBV12-3 or TRBV12-4 and J is TRBJ1-1, with TRBD1 as a possible D gene (6 bases). Trimming removed 6 bases at V and 0 bases at J, with 14 bases between. The CDR3 contains 15 residues. The CDR3 DNA reads TGTGCCAGCAGACATAGTGACAGGATGAACACTGAAGCTTTCTTT. Translated: CASRHSDRMNTEAFF.

As regards this clonotype: The junction departs from germline at one end; a sequencing error may be responsible. The rearrangement joins TRBV7-9 to TRBJ2-7, with D unresolved. CDR3 size: 14 residues. The germline V gene encodes CDR1 SEHNR and CDR2 FQNEAQ (reference sequence). The CDR3: CVSSFSDTNGEQYF. The CDR3 nucleotides read TGTGTCAGCAGCTTTTCCGACACCAACGGGGAGCAGTACTTC.

The sample holds a few counts of this clonotype. The V gene is TRBV4-3, the J gene TRBJ1-2, with D tentatively TRBD1 (6 bases). Germline CDR1 reads LGHNA; CDR2 reads YSLEER. The ends were cut back, 1 base at V and 2 bases at J, with 14 bases in the middle. The CDR3 sequence is 16 residues long. As DNA, the CDR3 is TGCGCCAGCAGCCAAGTATTAGGGGGTATCAACTATGGCTACACCTTC. Its protein is CASSQVLGGINYGYTF.

Of note for this clonotype: A read error may produce the germline difference seen at one junction end. This chain links TRBV20-1 with TRBJ1-1, with D unclear. The CDR3 sequence is 11 residues long. The germline CDR1 and CDR2 sequences are DFQATT and SNEGSKA (reference sequence). CDR3 in DNA: TGCAGTACTAGGGTGAACACTGAAGCTTTCTTT. It encodes CSTRVNTEAFF.

A word on this clonotype: One junction end disagrees with the germline gene, perhaps due to a read error. V usage is TRBV24-1 and J usage is TRBJ2-1; D could derive from TRBD1 or TRBD2 (5 bases each). The CDR3 is 14 amino acids. Per germline, CDR1 KGHDR and CDR2 SFDVKD. The chain's CDR3 is CVTRSGLGDNEQFF. The CDR3 DNA is TGTGTCACCAGAAGCGGCCTGGGGGACAATGAGCAGTTCTTC.

In regard to this clonotype: A single base separates this from a much larger clone, so it may be a read error. The chain is built from TRBV4-2 and TRBJ1-5, with D unclear. The V gene lost 0 bases and the J gene lost 6 bases, with 12 bases spanning the gap. The CDR3 totals 15 residues. Germline-derived CDR1 and CDR2 are LGHNA and YNFKEQ. CDR3 in amino acids: CASSQDERQIQPQHF. Written as DNA, the CDR3 is TGTGCCAGCAGCCAAGATGAAAGGCAAATTCAGCCCCAGCATTTT.

In the case of this clonotype: Being one base from a much bigger clone, this may be a read error. The V gene is TRBV4-3, the J gene TRBJ2-5, with 11 bases identical to TRBD1. The CDR3 sequence is 17 residues long. Germline CDR1 is LGHNA and CDR2 is YSLEER. CDR3: CATSQEGGTGGGETQYF. DNA of the CDR3: TGCGCCACCAGCCAAGAAGGGGGGACAGGGGGAGGTGAGACCCAGTACTTC.

The rearrangement links TRBV2 to TRBJ2-7; D is possibly TRBD1 (6 bases). V was pared by 4 bases and J by 5 bases, with 12 bases between. This CDR3 region has 13 residues. From germline, CDR1 is SNHLY and CDR2 FYNNEI. CDR3 sequence reads: CASSVRDINEQYF. As DNA, the CDR3 is TGTGCCAGCAGTGTTAGGGACATCAACGAGCAGTACTTC.

As to this clonotype: The junction departs from germline at one end; a sequencing error may be responsible. V usage is TRBV4-1 and J usage is TRBJ1-5; D is ambiguous. Germline CDR1 MGHRA, CDR2 YSYEKL. The CDR3 sequence is 15 residues long. CDR3 protein: CTSSQDGLSNLPQHF. The CDR3 DNA sequence: TGCACCAGCAGCCAAGATGGGCTTAGCAATCTGCCCCAACATTTT.

To note about this clonotype: At one end the junction does not follow the germline gene, possibly because of a read error. This rearrangement joins TRBV28 to TRBJ1-2; TRBD1 might be the D (5 bases). Germline CDR1 is MDHEN and CDR2 is SYDVKM. The CDR3 has 12 amino acids. The CDR3 DNA sequence: TGCGCCAGCAGGCGACAGAGCTATGGCTACACCTTC. Its translation: CASRRQSYGYTF.

J is TRBJ2-1 and V is TRBV11-2; 7 positions match TRBD2. CDR1 and CDR2 (germline): SGHAT, FQNNGV. Trimming cost V 6 bases and J 10 bases; bases outside gene matches: 12. The CDR3 length is 14 residues. The DNA for the CDR3 is TGTGCCAGCAGGATTACGCTACGGGGGGACGAGCAGTTCTTC. Its protein product is CASRITLRGDEQFF.

This clonotype occurred once. This may be a read error: a much more frequent sequence differs by one nucleotide. This chain uses TRBV20-1 with TRBJ2-1; D ambiguous. Trimming shortened V by 5 bases and J by 0 bases, and 11 bases separated the two germline ends. Germline CDR1 is DFQATT and CDR2 is SNEGSKA (reference sequence). This CDR3 region has 14 residues. CDR3: CSAGRFDSYNEQFF. The CDR3 nucleotides read TGCAGTGCTGGACGCTTTGACTCCTACAATGAGCAGTTCTTC.

Points on this clonotype: This is likely a read error, given that the CDR3 carries no conserved phenylalanine or tryptophan at its end. The chain uses TRBV29-1 and TRBJ1-4; TRBD1 is a possible D gene (6 bases). Trimming removed 6 bases at V and 7 bases at J, with 12 bases between. CDR3 length: 12 amino acids. Germline values: CDR1 SQVTM, CDR2 ANQGSEA. The CDR3: CSVAGGAEKLFS. In DNA form, the CDR3 reads TGCAGCGTAGCGGGGGGGGCTGAAAAACTGTTTTCA.

The CDR3 here is CASSSWTGSPHNEKLFF. As DNA, the CDR3 is TGTGCCAGCAGCTCATGGACAGGGAGTCCGCACAATGAAAAACTGTTTTTT. The rearrangement joins TRBV11-3 to TRBJ1-4; 8 nucleotides match TRBD1. CDR3 length: 17 residues. CDR1 is SGHNT and CDR2 is YENEEA in the germline V gene. The V gene end was trimmed by 4 bases and the J gene end by 5 bases; junction bases not matched to a gene: 12.

The table lists this clonotype with a few counts. A much larger clone lies a single base off, so this may be a read error. This chain uses TRBV29-1 with TRBJ2-3; D is undetermined. In germline, CDR1 is SQVTM, CDR2 ANQGSEA. V was pared by 4 bases and J by 5 bases, with 13 bases between. The CDR3 extends over 13 amino acids. As DNA, the CDR3 is TGCAGCGTTGGTCCGGACGGAATAGATACGCAGTATTTT. The encoded protein is CSVGPDGIDTQYF.

In its sample, this clonotype was seen once. Sequence at one end of the junction differs from germline and may be a read error. This rearrangement joins TRBV6-5 to TRBJ2-7; D might be TRBD1 (6 bases). The CDR3 is 14 amino acids. CDR1 is MNHEY and CDR2 is SVGAGI in the germline V gene. CDR3 residues: CARSYSGTWGKQYF. CDR3 nucleotide sequence: TGTGCCAGGAGTTACTCGGGGACATGGGGCAAGCAGTACTTC.

Regarding this clonotype: Germline is not matched at one junction end, which may reflect a read error. This rearrangement joins TRBV12-3 or TRBV12-4 to TRBJ2-1; possibly TRBD2 for D (6 bases). This CDR3 comprises 13 residues. The CDR3: CAGSPLTAGGIIF. The CDR3 bases are TGTGCCGGCAGTCCCTTGACCGCCGGGGGTATTATCTTC.

This clonotype was found a few times. The junction shows a germline mismatch at one end, possibly a read error. The chain uses TRBV20-1 and TRBJ2-1, with 16 positions matching TRBD2. The CDR3 has 17 amino acids. Germline V CDR1 and CDR2: DFQATT, SNEGSKA (reference sequence). The CDR3 nucleotides are TGCAGTGCTAGCGGGACTAGCGGGAGGGCCGTTTACAATGAGCAGTTGTTC. This sequence encodes CSASGTSGRAVYNEQLF.